The 18 T cell receptor beta chains in this list originate from one sample, sequenced in a study of CD4 T cells in relation to SARS-CoV-2 and coronaviruses. These receptors lack a known antigen. The protocol was immunoSEQ multiplex PCR, while the TCRdb copy is restricted to in-frame clones and leaves out a portion. The top ten hold 9% to 15% of the sample, which has some 20,000 clones, about four fifths seen once. CD4+ T cells from unexposed donors were obtained before the COVID-19 pandemic (2011-2018). CD4+ T cells were isolated from the cells after 10 days of culture. Material: CD4+ T cells from PBMCs, cultured in vitro. These receptors were taken from a human donor in good health.

V is TRBV3-1 (or the pseudogene TRBV3-2) and J is TRBJ1-2; TRBD1 might be the D (6 bases). Per germline, CDR1 LGHDT and CDR2 YNNKEL (reference sequence). Trimming stripped 4 bases from V and 6 bases from J, with 21 bases between. The CDR3 consists of 16 residues. The CDR3 loop reads CASSLQSLGGADGYTF. In DNA form, the CDR3 reads TGTGCCAGCAGCCTCCAATCCCTGGGGGGGGCAGATGGCTACACCTTC.

Points on this clone: At one end the junction does not follow the germline gene, possibly because of a read error. The chain recombines TRBV18 with TRBJ2-7, with 7 bases lining up with TRBD1. The length of the CDR3 is 11 residues. Looked up from germline, CDR1 is KGHSH and CDR2 is LQKENI. The CDR3 DNA follows: TGTGCCAGCTCAACAGGGGCCGATACCCTTTTC. Amino acids: CASSTGADTLF.

The rearrangement uses TRBV30 and TRBJ2-7; 12 nucleotides align to TRBD2. Germline V gives CDR1 GTSNPN, CDR2 SVGIG (reference sequence). Trimming removed 3 bases from V and 3 bases from J; junction bases left unmatched: 9. CDR3 length: 16 amino acids. CDR3 coding DNA: TGTGCCTGGAGAGCCCCCGGACTAGCGGGGAACTACGAGCAGTACTTC. This gives the protein CAWRAPGLAGNYEQYF.

This chain links TRBV7-3 with TRBJ2-5; D is possibly TRBD2 (6 bases). Germline V gene data show CDR1 as SGHTA and CDR2 as FQGTGA. V lost 3 bases, J lost 5 bases, and 10 bases lay in between. CDR3 length: 13 amino acids. DNA for the CDR3: TGTGCCAGCAGCTTGGACGGGGGTGAGACCCAGTACTTC. Its translation is CASSLDGGETQYF.

The V call is TRBV6-1, the J call TRBJ2-2; tentative D call: TRBD1 (5 bases). Trimming pared 3 bases from V and 3 bases from J, leaving 5 bases between. This CDR3 contains 13 residues. Germline CDR1 and CDR2: MNHNS and SASEGT. The CDR3 region has the DNA TGTGCCAGCAGTGACAGGGACACCGGGGAGCTGTTTTTT. It is translated as CASSDRDTGELFF.

The chain is built from TRBV7-9 and TRBJ1-6; weak D call: TRBD1 (5 bases). The CDR3 loop spans 15 amino acids. Germline V gene lookup returns CDR1 SEHNR and CDR2 FQNEAQ (reference sequence). The V end lost 4 bases, the J end lost 6 bases, and 13 bases lay between the germline ends. DNA of the CDR3: TGTGCCAGCAGCTCCAGTGGGGCGGGTAATTCACCCCTCCACTTT. Amino acids: CASSSSGAGNSPLHF.

The chain joins TRBV13 to TRBJ2-7; perhaps TRBD1 as D (6 bases). This CDR3 is 16 amino acids long. Trimming shortened V by 3 bases and J by 2 bases, and 17 bases separated the two germline ends. Germline-derived CDR1 and CDR2 are PRHDT and FYEKMQ (reference sequence). The CDR3: CASSFNDGDIAYEQYF. For the CDR3, the DNA is TGTGCCAGCAGCTTTAACGATGGGGACATAGCCTACGAGCAGTACTTC.

This clone appeared once. The CDR3 DNA reads TGTGCCAGCAGTCGGGACTGGACCTACGAGCAGTACTTC. Protein product: CASSRDWTYEQYF. This rearrangement joins TRBV6-6 to TRBJ2-7, with D possibly TRBD2 on 6 matching bases. With 5 bases removed from V and 2 bases from J, the gap between germline ends came to 10 bases. The germline V gene encodes CDR1 MNHNY and CDR2 SVGAGI (reference sequence). This CDR3 has 13 residues.

The chain uses TRBV7-2 and TRBJ2-5, with 7 bases that match TRBD2. V was pared by 5 bases and J by 3 bases, with 3 bases of the junction left unmatched. Germline V gene sequence: CDR1 SGHTA, CDR2 FQGNSA. This CDR3 has 13 residues. The CDR3 loop is CASSTGTKETQYF. In nucleotides, the CDR3 is TGTGCCAGCAGCACCGGGACTAAAGAGACCCAGTACTTC.

This clone was found a few times. V usage is TRBV7-9 and J usage is TRBJ2-2, with 7 bases aligning to TRBD2. Losses at the gene ends were 1 base for V and 10 bases for J; bases not matched to a gene: 12. Germline CDR1 and CDR2: SEHNR and FQNEAQ (reference sequence). The CDR3 length is 16 residues. CDR3 DNA sequence: TGTGCCAGCAGCTTAGGCCTAGCGGTTAGAGGCGCGGAGCTGTTTTTT. Amino acids: CASSLGLAVRGAELFF.

V is TRBV2 and J is TRBJ2-5; the D call may be TRBD1 or TRBD2 (5 bases each). This CDR3 region has 15 residues. V gave up 6 bases and J gave up 9 bases, with 23 bases separating them. The germline CDR1 and CDR2 sequences are SNHLY and FYNNEI. This CDR3 is CASSATTGTGAAQYF. The CDR3 DNA follows: TGTGCCAGCAGCGCGACCACCGGGACCGGGGCGGCCCAGTACTTC.

V usage is TRBV19 and J usage is TRBJ2-3; D gene unclear. Germline CDR1 reads LNHDA; CDR2 reads SQIVND (reference sequence). The CDR3 runs 14 residues. V gave up 4 bases and J gave up 0 bases, with 8 bases separating them. The CDR3, as DNA: TGTGCCAGTAGTACCGGGCTTAGCACAGATACGCAGTATTTT. This codes for CASSTGLSTDTQYF.

CDR3 protein: CASSLTGVYNSPLHF. Here the CDR3 DNA reads TGTGCCAGCAGCCTTACAGGGGTCTATAATTCACCCCTCCACTTT. The chain couples TRBV3-1 (or the pseudogene TRBV3-2) to TRBJ1-6; 7 bases map to TRBD1. J lost 3 bases, V lost 4 bases, and 3 bases had no gene match. The germline gives CDR1 LGHDT, CDR2 YNNKEL (reference sequence). The CDR3 totals 15 residues.

The count of this clone is one. This rearrangement joins TRBV29-1 to TRBJ2-1; D might be TRBD1 (6 bases). The CDR3 contains 16 residues. The V gene lost 1 base and the J gene lost 0 bases, with 13 bases spanning the gap. CDR1 SQVTM and CDR2 ANQGSEA come from the germline V gene. CDR3 region: CSVEVRTASSYNEQFF. As DNA, the CDR3 is TGCAGCGTTGAAGTCCGGACAGCTAGCTCCTACAATGAGCAGTTCTTC.

V usage is TRBV19 and J usage is TRBJ1-1; perhaps TRBD1 as D (5 bases). Trimming took off 7 bases at V and 3 bases at J, with 12 bases between the two ends. CDR3 size: 13 residues. The germline V gene encodes CDR1 LNHDA and CDR2 SQIVND (reference sequence). Here the CDR3 DNA reads TGTGCCAGTAAAGAGGGGCTGCACACTGAAGCTTTCTTT. Residues: CASKEGLHTEAFF. Variable domain in full (rest from reference TRBV19 and TRBJ1-1): DGGITQSPKYLFRKEGQNVTLSCEQNLNHDAMYWYRQDPGQGLRLIYYSQIVNDFQKGDIAEGYSVSREKKESFPLTVTSAQKNPTAFYLCASKEGLHTEAFFGQGTRLTVV.

The V call is TRBV4-1, the J call TRBJ1-1, with 7 bases matching TRBD1. The CDR3 has 15 residues. Per germline, CDR1 MGHRA and CDR2 YSYEKL. Trimming took 0 bases from V and 3 from J; bases not matched to a gene: 4. The CDR3, as DNA: TGCGCCAGCAGCCAAGATCTCAGGGGGGACACTGAAGCTTTCTTT. This sequence encodes CASSQDLRGDTEAFF.

V is TRBV7-9 and J is TRBJ1-1; D gene uncertain. The length of the CDR3 is 14 residues. V was clipped by 5 bases and J by 0 bases, with 10 bases between them. CDR1 and CDR2 from the germline V gene are SEHNR and FQNEAQ (reference sequence). CDR3 amino acids: CASSPTTVNTEAFF. DNA of the CDR3: TGTGCCAGCAGCCCCACGACGGTGAACACTGAAGCTTTCTTT.

This chain uses TRBV6-5 with TRBJ2-2, with D perhaps TRBD1 (5 bases). CDR3 size: 14 residues. Trimming stripped 6 bases from V and 0 bases from J, with 8 bases between. The germline CDR1 and CDR2 sequences are MNHEY and SVGAGI. The CDR3: CASSVTANTGELFF. DNA of the CDR3: TGTGCCAGCAGCGTGACAGCGAACACCGGGGAGCTGTTTTTT.